This T cell receptor (beta chain) was documented in a study of blood T cell repertoires in COVID-19. Study overall: PBMCs, B-cell-depleted T cells, or T cells were the source of the cDNA or gDNA that made up the material.

TCRdb keeps only in-frame clones here, not all; method: immunoSEQ multiplex PCR. The sample shows around 380,000 clones, around 87% of them seen only once. The source of this sequence is a man aged 30-40 years who had recovered from COVID-19. Material for sequencing was PBMCs or T cells enriched from blood (not recorded which).

The CDR3 region has the DNA TGTGCCAGCAGTACTATCCTACATGGCTACACCTTC. Protein product: CASSTILHGYTF. The gene calls are TRBV12-3 or TRBV12-4 and TRBJ1-2; D not resolved. V was pared by 5 bases and J by 6 bases, with 10 bases between. The CDR3 spans 12 residues.